The 27 T cell receptor beta chains presented below share a single source sample, sequenced in a study of cytomegalovirus exposure and HLA in healthy donors. Researchers ran the PCR with 60 Vbeta and 13 Jbeta primers. Using immunoSEQ multiplex PCR, the repertoire was profiled, and TCRdb retains in-frame clones only, with some absent. This table has 280,000 or so clones, around nine tenths appearing once. Sequencing was performed on PBMCs. These receptors came from a woman under 30 in good health and CMV-seronegative.

The rearrangement joins TRBV7-8 to TRBJ1-1; tentatively, D is TRBD1 (6 bases). This CDR3 has 15 residues. The V gene's germline CDR1 is SGHVS and CDR2 FQNEAQ. V shed 1 base and J shed 5 bases, with 14 bases lying between them. In DNA, the CDR3 is TGTGCCAGCAGCTTAGAGTTCAGGGGACGGACTGAAGCTTTCTTT. As protein: CASSLEFRGRTEAFF. Combining the CDR3 with reference TRBV7-8 and TRBJ1-1 gives the whole variable domain GAGVSQSPRYKVAKRGQDVALRCDPISGHVSLFWYQQALGQGPEFLTYFQNEAQLDKSGLPSDRFFAERPEGSVSTLKIQRTQQEDSAVYLCASSLEFRGRTEAFFGQGTRLTVV.

This clone was detected only a few times. The V and J genes are TRBV5-1 and TRBJ2-5; 9 bases line up with TRBD2. Germline CDR1 is SGHRS and CDR2 is YFSETQ. Trimming took 0 bases from V and 5 from J; bases not matched to a gene: 5. The CDR3 runs to 15 residues. The CDR3 is CASSLALAGSETQYF. The CDR3 coding sequence is TGCGCCAGCAGCTTGGCGCTAGCGGGATCGGAGACCCAGTACTTC.

Only one count was recorded for this clone. This sequence joins TRBV5-1 and TRBJ1-1; D gene uncertain. CDR3 length: 14 residues. V shed 5 bases and J shed 5 bases, with 16 bases lying between them. Germline lookup yields CDR1 SGHRS and CDR2 YFSETQ. The CDR3 nucleotides are TGCGCCAGCAGTTCTCACCAGGTGTGGACTGAAGCTTTCTTT. It yields the protein CASSSHQVWTEAFF.

This CDR3 reads CASSPSQDYGYTF. Written as DNA, the CDR3 is TGTGCCAGCTCACCATCCCAGGACTATGGCTACACCTTC. This sequence joins TRBV18 and TRBJ1-2, with D hard to call. The V gene's germline CDR1 is KGHSH and CDR2 LQKENI. This CDR3 is built from 13 residues. Trimming took off 2 bases at V and 3 bases at J, with 7 bases between the two ends.

This clone was picked up a small number of times. V is TRBV5-4 and J is TRBJ1-3, with D possibly being TRBD1 (6 bases). Between the trimmed V and J ends, which lost 4 bases and 4 bases, there was a span of 12 bases. Per germline, CDR1 SGHNT and CDR2 YYREEE (reference sequence). This CDR3 has 14 residues. This CDR3 is CASSGRGSGNTIYF. Here the CDR3 DNA reads TGTGCCAGCAGCGGAAGGGGGAGCGGAAACACCATATATTTT.

The J gene is TRBJ2-2, the V gene TRBV5-4; weak D call: TRBD1 (5 bases). The germline V gene has CDR1 SGHNT and CDR2 YYREEE (reference sequence). The CDR3 consists of 14 residues. V was trimmed by 0 bases and J by 6 bases, leaving 9 bases between them. The CDR3 bases are TGTGCCAGCAGCTTGGCAGGGAATGCCGGGGAGCTGTTTTTT. Translated, it gives CASSLAGNAGELFF. Full variable domain (missing parts from reference TRBV5-4 and TRBJ2-2): ETGVTQSPTHLIKTRGQQVTLRCSSQSGHNTVSWYQQALGQGPQFIFQYYREEENGRGNFPPRFSGLQFPNYSSELNVNALELDDSALYLCASSLAGNAGELFFGEGSRLTVL.

The chain couples TRBV19 to TRBJ1-5; weak D call: TRBD1 (6 bases). Germline V gives CDR1 LNHDA, CDR2 SQIVND (reference sequence). The CDR3 is 17 residues long. V dropped 4 bases and J dropped 0 bases, with 16 bases sitting between them. DNA of the CDR3: TGTGCCAGTAGTACTAGACGGGGGGCCCTTAGCAATCAGCCCCAGCATTTT. Translation gives CASSTRRGALSNQPQHF.

This chain joins TRBV11-1 and TRBJ2-3; 7 bases line up with TRBD2. Germline CDR1 SGHAT, CDR2 FQDESV (reference sequence). CDR3 length: 15 amino acids. The V gene end was trimmed by 5 bases and the J gene end by 6 bases; junction bases not matched to a gene: 11. The CDR3: CASSLDLAAHDTQYF. The CDR3 nucleotides are TGTGCCAGCAGCCTCGACCTAGCGGCCCACGATACGCAGTATTTT.

This clone was picked up a small number of times. V and J are TRBV6-6 and TRBJ2-5, with a tentative D call TRBD1 (6 bases). The germline CDR1 and CDR2 sequences are MNHNY and SVGAGI (reference sequence). The CDR3 consists of 16 residues. Trimming removed 0 bases from V and 6 bases from J, with 17 bases in between. The CDR3 protein is CASSYSDDGGAQTQYF. For the CDR3, the DNA is TGTGCCAGCAGTTACTCGGACGATGGGGGCGCACAGACCCAGTACTTC.

This rearrangement joins TRBV30 to TRBJ2-5, with 9 bases aligning to TRBD1. TRBJ2-7 explains the end of the DNA better; the J call may be wrong. Germline CDR1 is GTSNPN and CDR2 is SVGIG (reference sequence). The CDR3 runs to 19 residues. The CDR3 region has the DNA TGTGCCTGGAGTGTAGACCTAATCGGTGGGACAGGGATTTCCTACGAGCAGTACTTC. This sequence encodes CAWSVDLIGGTGISYEQYF.

This chain's CDR3 is CASKGQGAYEQYF. The CDR3 DNA sequence: TGTGCCAGCAAGGGGCAGGGGGCCTACGAGCAGTACTTC. The chain is built from TRBV6-5 and TRBJ2-7, with 7 bases that match TRBD1. The CDR3 is 13 residues long. In germline, CDR1 is MNHEY, CDR2 SVGAGI. V dropped 7 bases and J dropped 2; count of bases not matched to a gene: 5.

The chain recombines TRBV11-2 with TRBJ1-1, with D perhaps matching TRBD1 (6 bases). The CDR3 spans 13 residues. V lost 3 bases, J lost 6 bases, and 11 bases lay in between. Germline CDR1 SGHAT, CDR2 FQNNGV. This chain's CDR3 is CASSFGGHAEAFF. The CDR3 DNA sequence: TGTGCCAGCAGCTTCGGGGGGCACGCTGAAGCTTTCTTT.

This clone has just a few counts. The chain combines TRBV6-5 with TRBJ1-4, with 8 positions matching TRBD1. The germline CDR1 and CDR2 sequences are MNHEY and SVGAGI. This CDR3 region has 14 residues. The V segment lost 5 bases and the J segment 8 bases; nucleotides outside the gene matches: 7. This CDR3 is CASSPDRVGEKLFF. The DNA for the CDR3 is TGTGCCAGCAGTCCGGACAGGGTAGGCGAAAAACTGTTTTTT.

The chain combines TRBV11-2 with TRBJ1-1; weak D call: TRBD1 (6 bases). V was trimmed by 0 bases and J by 5 bases, leaving 13 bases between them. Germline V CDR1 and CDR2: SGHAT, FQNNGV. There are 15 residues in the CDR3. The DNA of the CDR3 is TGTGCCAGCAGCTTAGAGACAGGTTTCTCTACTGAAGCTTTCTTT. Translating it yields CASSLETGFSTEAFF.

J is TRBJ1-4 and V is TRBV29-1; D possibly corresponds to TRBD1 (5 bases). This CDR3 contains 14 residues. V was pared by 2 bases and J by 7 bases, with 14 bases between. Germline V gene lookup returns CDR1 SQVTM and CDR2 ANQGSEA. CDR3 coding DNA: TGCAGCGTTGAACCCCGGGGGGGAGGTGAAAAACTGTTTTTT. This translates into CSVEPRGGGEKLFF.

This clone showed up just a few times. The chain links TRBV5-1 to TRBJ2-2; possibly TRBD2 for D (6 bases). V was shortened by 5 bases and J by 3 bases, with 14 bases between the two germline ends. Germline V gene sequence: CDR1 SGHRS, CDR2 YFSETQ. The CDR3 has 15 amino acids. CDR3 amino acids: CASRPTSTDTGELFF. In DNA, the CDR3 is TGCGCCAGCAGGCCTACTAGCACAGACACCGGGGAGCTGTTTTTT.

The chain has TRBV10-3 and TRBJ2-7, with 7 positions matching TRBD1. Trimming at V came to 5 bases and at J to 3 bases, leaving 10 bases not matched to a gene. The CDR3 covers 15 residues. CDR1 is ENHRY and CDR2 is SYGVKD in the germline V gene. CDR3 in amino acids: CAISSRDSLLYEQYF. The CDR3 region has the DNA TGTGCCATCAGTTCCCGGGACAGCCTTCTCTACGAGCAGTACTTC.

This sequence joins TRBV29-1 and TRBJ2-7; D possibly corresponds to TRBD2 (7 bases). The CDR3 has 16 amino acids. The V gene's germline CDR1 is SQVTM and CDR2 ANQGSEA. The V gene lost 4 bases and the J gene lost 2 bases, with 21 bases spanning the gap. The CDR3 sequence: CSVVGRGAHTAYEQYF. CDR3 DNA sequence: TGCAGCGTTGTCGGACGGGGGGCCCATACCGCCTACGAGCAGTACTTC.

The genes are TRBV12-5 and TRBJ2-7, with D perhaps TRBD1 (5 bases). Germline V gives CDR1 LGHNT, CDR2 FRNRAP. CDR3 length equals 15 residues. Trimming took off 2 bases at V and 5 bases at J, with 16 bases between the two ends. Here the CDR3 reads CASGLSQGEIHEQYF. For the CDR3, the DNA is TGTGCTAGTGGTTTGTCGCAAGGGGAAATCCACGAGCAGTACTTC. Full variable domain (missing parts from reference TRBV12-5 and TRBJ2-7): DARVTQTPRHKVTEMGQEVTMRCQPILGHNTVFWYRQTMMQGLELLAYFRNRAPLDDSGMPKDRFSAEMPDATLATLKIQPSEPRDSAVYFCASGLSQGEIHEQYFGPGTRLTVT.

The chain couples TRBV5-1 to TRBJ2-1; 7 bases fit TRBD1. This CDR3 is built from 15 residues. CDR1 is SGHRS, CDR2 YFSETQ, per germline. Trimming took 4 bases from V and 6 from J; bases not matched to a gene: 10. The chain's CDR3 is CASSRTTGYGNEQFF. The CDR3 DNA reads as TGCGCCAGCAGCCGTACGACAGGGTATGGCAATGAGCAGTTCTTC.

V gene TRBV9 combines with J gene TRBJ2-1; TRBD1 agrees at 9 bases. The junction had 7 bases not matched to a gene; V was cut back by 2 bases and J by 4 bases. The CDR3 extends over 16 amino acids. The germline V gene encodes CDR1 SGDLS and CDR2 YYNGEE. CDR3 sequence: CASSVEPGQGYNEQFF. The CDR3 nucleotides read TGTGCCAGCAGCGTCGAACCGGGACAGGGTTACAATGAGCAGTTCTTC. Full variable domain (outside the CDR3, taken from reference TRBV9 and TRBJ2-1): DSGVTQTPKHLITATGQRVTLRCSPRSGDLSVYWYQQSLDQGLQFLIQYYNGEERAKGNILERFSAQQFPDLHSELNLSSLELGDSALYFCASSVEPGQGYNEQFFGPGTRLTVL.

This sequence joins TRBV11-2 and TRBJ2-7, with D unclear. This CDR3 region has 12 residues. The V gene's germline CDR1 is SGHAT and CDR2 FQNNGV. V shed 1 base and J shed 5 bases, with 6 bases lying between them. CDR3 region: CASSLAVHEQYF. The CDR3 DNA reads TGTGCCAGCAGCTTAGCTGTCCACGAGCAGTACTTC.

The chain combines TRBV9 with TRBJ1-1; D not certain. The CDR3 has 15 amino acids. Germline CDR1 and CDR2: SGDLS and YYNGEE. Trimming removed 4 bases at V and 0 bases at J, with 13 bases between. The CDR3 bases are TGTGCCAGCAGCTCTAGCAGAGGGATGAACACTGAAGCTTTCTTT. Its protein is CASSSSRGMNTEAFF.

The chain employs TRBV2 and TRBJ2-5; perhaps TRBD2 as D (5 bases). The V gene lost 6 bases and the J gene lost 7 bases, with 21 bases spanning the gap. Germline V gene data show CDR1 as SNHLY and CDR2 as FYNNEI. The CDR3 consists of 15 residues. This CDR3 is CASRGAEAASGTQYF. The CDR3 nucleotides read TGTGCCAGCAGGGGAGCTGAGGCCGCTTCGGGGACCCAGTACTTC.

The chain recombines TRBV9 with TRBJ2-1; TRBD2 agrees at 11 bases. CDR1 and CDR2 (germline): SGDLS, YYNGEE. The CDR3 is made up of 18 amino acids. With 1 base clipped from V and 0 bases from J, the junction kept 6 bases outside the gene matches. The CDR3 nucleotides are TGTGCCAGCAGCGTATCGGTAGCGGGGGGGAGCTCCTACAATGAGCAGTTCTTC. Protein product: CASSVSVAGGSSYNEQFF.

Points on this clone: This CDR3 is also generated by other DNA sequences in the sample. The rearrangement links TRBV5-1 to TRBJ2-5; no firm D call. The V end was cut by 0 bases, the J end by 2 bases, with 8 bases between. The CDR3 consists of 14 residues. CDR1 is SGHRS, CDR2 YFSETQ, per germline. CDR3 residues: CASSLGTVQETQYF. CDR3 coding DNA: TGCGCCAGCAGCTTGGGCACAGTGCAAGAGACCCAGTACTTC.

This chain links TRBV6-5 with TRBJ1-4, with 7 bases fitting TRBD1. This CDR3 comprises 14 residues. Germline V gives CDR1 MNHEY, CDR2 SVGAGI. V dropped 5 bases and J dropped 8; count of bases not matched to a gene: 8. CDR3 in DNA: TGTGCCAGCAGTCGAGGGGGGACAGCCGAAAAACTGTTTTTT. The encoded protein is CASSRGGTAEKLFF.